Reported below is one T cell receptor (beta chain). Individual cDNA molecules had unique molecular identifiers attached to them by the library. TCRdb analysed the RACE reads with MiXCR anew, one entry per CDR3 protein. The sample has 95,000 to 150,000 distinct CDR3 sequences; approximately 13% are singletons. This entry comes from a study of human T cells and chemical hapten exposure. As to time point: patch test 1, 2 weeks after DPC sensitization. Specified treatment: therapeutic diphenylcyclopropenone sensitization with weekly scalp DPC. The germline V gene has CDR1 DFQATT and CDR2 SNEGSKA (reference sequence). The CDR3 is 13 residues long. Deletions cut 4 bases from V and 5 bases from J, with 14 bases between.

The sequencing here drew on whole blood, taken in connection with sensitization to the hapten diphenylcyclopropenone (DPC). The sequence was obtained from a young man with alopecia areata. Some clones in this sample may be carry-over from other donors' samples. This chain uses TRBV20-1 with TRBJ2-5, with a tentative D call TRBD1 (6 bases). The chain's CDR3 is CSATPRGRETQYF. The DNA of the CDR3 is TGCAGTGCTACCCCCAGGGGCCGGGAGACCCAGTACTTC.